This is a list of T cell receptor beta chains from one sample in a study of T cell responses to AZD1222 COVID-19 vaccine. This table comes from immunoSEQ multiplex PCR, and its TCRdb copy is limited to in-frame clones, with some not included. The sample yields over 85,000 clones, around 94% seen once. Sequences were derived from peripheral blood, sampled on day 0 of AZD1222 vaccination. These receptor sequences come from an adult in good health. CDR3s include the opening cysteine and the closing phenylalanine or tryptophan.

V	J	CDR3
TRBV4-2	TRBJ1-4	CASSLRDATNEKLFF
TRBV23-1	TRBJ1-1	CASTPGQKYEAFF
TRBV4-1	TRBJ2-7	CASSQGRDYEQYF
TRBV6-1	TRBJ1-5	CASSEGSGGNQPQHF
TRBV14	TRBJ1-5	CASSPPFVKGEPQHF
TRBV5-1	TRBJ2-2	CASSIGLAGNTGELFF
TRBV3-1/TRBV3-2	TRBJ2-7	CASSQRTTGTSGAYEQYF
TRBV28	TRBJ2-1	CASSLLGSLGYNEQFF
TRBV27	TRBJ2-3	CASSLYGGGPTDTQYF
TRBV7-9	TRBJ1-2	CASTLGWTGSYGYTF
TRBV2	TRBJ2-2	CASRWNTGELFF
TRBV14	TRBJ2-3	CASSLILGPSGGDTQYF
TRBV6-2/TRBV6-3	TRBJ2-5	CASSRTSGSLQETQYF
TRBV5-1	TRBJ1-2	CASSSGDRILGAYTF
TRBV3-1/TRBV3-2	TRBJ2-1	CASSLDSSSYNEQFF
TRBV6-5	TRBJ2-7	CASRTSGSLHEQYF
TRBV29-1	TRBJ1-2	CLLQPANYGYTF
TRBV19	TRBJ1-1	CASSADRDNTEAFF
TRBV7-9	TRBJ1-2	CASSFNLEHYGYTF
TRBV19	TRBJ1-1	CASSIERTNTEAFF
TRBV19	TRBJ2-1	CASSIGASGSNEQFF
TRBV14	TRBJ1-4	CASSQVQLTNEKLFF
TRBV27	TRBJ2-7	CASSLSPAGGYEQYF
TRBV4-2	TRBJ2-1	CASSQVSSGRGDEQFF
TRBV6-2/TRBV6-3	TRBJ1-3	CASSNPPDGGSGNTIYF
TRBV11-3	TRBJ2-2	CASSLSPPFPPGELFF
TRBV7-9	TRBJ1-5	CASSLGWSNQPQHF
TRBV9	TRBJ1-2	CASSVAPDSYGYTF
TRBV14	TRBJ2-7	CASSLNRGTHEQYF
TRBV7-2	TRBJ1-6	CASSSSSNSPLHF
TRBV19	TRBJ2-5	CASSIARGGKETQYF
TRBV7-9	TRBJ1-6	CASSPLDRVVSPLHF
TRBV28	TRBJ1-5	CASSQSGPGQPQHF
TRBV21-1	TRBJ2-1	CASSKLRLGARYNEQFF
TRBV6-8	TRBJ2-2	CARGVASERTGDNGELFF
TRBV6-5	TRBJ1-2	CASSPHTGGRGYTF
TRBV7-8	TRBJ1-2	CASSSRTTGPYGYTF
TRBV28	TRBJ2-7	CASRYGQALHEQYF
TRBV29-1	TRBJ2-7	CSAARDRDAEQYF
TRBV6-2/TRBV6-3	TRBJ2-1	CASSDPGTRAFNEQFF
TRBV24-1	TRBJ2-1	CATSDFGAGGRDEQFF